This T cell receptor (beta chain) emerged from a study of spatial heterogeneity in lung cancer. Findings and caveats of the study: Counts of expanded alpha and beta TCRs within tumors tracked the tumor nonsynonymous mutation count. The counts of expanded TCRs, ubiquitous and regional, tracked ubiquitous and regional nonsynonymous mutations, respectively.

Time point described: sample taken at primary tumor resection. The approximately 67 donors had untreated early-stage non-small cell lung cancer. This clonotype has ten or more counts. Its antigen is unknown. V shed 6 bases, J shed 7 bases, and the junction held 8 bases outside the gene matches. This CDR3 is 14 amino acids long. Looked up from germline, CDR1 is MDHEN and CDR2 is SYDVKM. TCRdb recomputed calls from the 5' RACE reads with MiXCR, one row per CDR3 protein. The data show 7,500 to 9,500 distinct CDR3 sequences, 9.6% seen once. The V gene is TRBV28, the J gene TRBJ1-2, with 10 nucleotides matching TRBD1. The sequence was obtained from a male donor with early-stage non-small cell lung cancer. Sequencing used lung tumor tissue, obtained at surgery. The CDR3 nucleotides are TGTGCCAGCAGAATCCCCGGGACAGGGGTTGGCTACACCTTC. Translated, it gives CASRIPGTGVGYTF.